Listed below are T cell receptor beta chains from one sample, sequenced in a study of early T cells in non-severe SARS-CoV-2 infection. TCRdb analysed the 5' RACE reads with MiXCR anew, one entry per CDR3 protein. The table lists about 50,000 distinct CDR3 sequences, roughly 6.1% of them singletons. Sequenced material: whole blood, taken at baseline. Receptor source: an adult who was a healthcare worker with PCR-confirmed SARS-CoV-2 infection or an uninfected control (not recorded which). The CDR3 runs from the conserved cysteine through the conserved F or W. D genes are given only for firm matches. Rows give clone size only sometimes, using once, few, many, or a class for an expanded clone.

j_call: TRBJ1-1; clone_size: many; d_call: -; v_call: TRBV12-3/TRBV12-4; cdr3_aa: CASSVSGVPEAFF; cdr3_nt: TGTGCCAGCAGTGTCTCGGGGGTACCTGAAGCTTTCTTT
j_call: TRBJ1-6; clone_size: many; d_call: TRBD1; v_call: TRBV12-3/TRBV12-4; cdr3_aa: CASSLQGASPLHF; cdr3_nt: TGTGCCAGCAGTTTACAGGGGGCTTCACCCCTCCACTTT
j_call: TRBJ1-5; clone_size: many; d_call: TRBD1; v_call: TRBV28; cdr3_aa: CASSWDRSNQPQHF; cdr3_nt: TGTGCCAGCAGCTGGGACAGGTCGAATCAGCCCCAGCATTTT
j_call: TRBJ2-1; clone_size: many; d_call: TRBD1; v_call: TRBV6-6; cdr3_aa: CASTGTGKIGSSYNEQFF; cdr3_nt: TGTGCCAGCACCGGGACAGGGAAAATAGGGAGCTCCTACAATGAGCAGTTCTTC
j_call: TRBJ2-7; clone_size: few; d_call: TRBD2; v_call: TRBV20-1; cdr3_aa: CSASNPGGSINEQYF; cdr3_nt: TGCAGTGCTAGTAATCCCGGCGGGAGCATCAACGAGCAGTACTTC
j_call: TRBJ2-3; clone_size: -; d_call: TRBD2; v_call: TRBV29-1; cdr3_aa: CSVVSGSRQDTQYF; cdr3_nt: TGCAGCGTCGTTAGCGGGAGTAGGCAAGATACGCAGTATTTT
j_call: TRBJ2-2; clone_size: many; d_call: -; v_call: TRBV7-2; cdr3_aa: CASSLRPGTTHGELFF; cdr3_nt: TGTGCCAGCAGCTTACGTCCCGGGACAACCCACGGGGAGCTGTTTTTT
j_call: TRBJ2-1; clone_size: many; d_call: -; v_call: TRBV29-1; cdr3_aa: CSVELEYSYNEQFF; cdr3_nt: TGCAGCGTTGAACTTGAGTACTCCTACAATGAGCAGTTCTTC
j_call: TRBJ2-7; clone_size: -; d_call: -; v_call: TRBV5-1; cdr3_aa: CASSLDGTYEQYF; cdr3_nt: TGCGCCAGCAGCTTGGACGGGACCTACGAGCAGTACTTC
j_call: TRBJ2-3; clone_size: few; d_call: -; v_call: TRBV9; cdr3_aa: CASSVGQESHGDTQYF; cdr3_nt: TGTGCCAGCAGCGTAGGGCAGGAGTCCCACGGAGATACGCAGTATTTT
j_call: TRBJ2-1; clone_size: -; d_call: -; v_call: TRBV29-1; cdr3_aa: CSVESPSSYNEQFF; cdr3_nt: TGCAGCGTTGAATCCCCGAGCTCCTACAATGAGCAGTTCTTC
j_call: TRBJ2-2; clone_size: many; d_call: TRBD1; v_call: TRBV11-2; cdr3_aa: CASSLAGQGITGELFF; cdr3_nt: TGTGCCAGCAGCTTAGCGGGACAGGGAATCACCGGGGAGCTGTTTTTT
j_call: TRBJ1-5; clone_size: many; d_call: -; v_call: TRBV5-8; cdr3_aa: CASSSGFRGQPQHF; cdr3_nt: TGTGCCAGCAGCTCCGGGTTTCGGGGCCAGCCCCAGCATTTT
j_call: TRBJ2-2; clone_size: few; d_call: -; v_call: TRBV20-1; cdr3_aa: CSAPDSTTGELFF; cdr3_nt: TGCAGTGCTCCGGACTCAACTACCGGGGAGCTGTTTTTT
j_call: TRBJ2-1; clone_size: many; d_call: -; v_call: TRBV15; cdr3_aa: CATSSGYNEQFF; cdr3_nt: TGTGCCACCAGCTCAGGTTACAATGAGCAGTTCTTC
j_call: TRBJ2-1; clone_size: many; d_call: TRBD2; v_call: TRBV2; cdr3_aa: CARGTRVDNEQFF; cdr3_nt: TGTGCCAGAGGGACTAGAGTTGACAATGAGCAGTTCTTC
j_call: TRBJ1-1; clone_size: few; d_call: TRBD1; v_call: TRBV7-8; cdr3_aa: CASSTTGAKTEAFF; cdr3_nt: TGTGCCAGCAGCACGACAGGGGCGAAAACTGAAGCTTTCTTT
j_call: TRBJ1-2; clone_size: many; d_call: -; v_call: TRBV5-1; cdr3_aa: CASTLGRAYGYTF; cdr3_nt: TGCGCCAGCACCCTGGGGCGGGCCTATGGCTACACCTTC
j_call: TRBJ1-5; clone_size: many; d_call: -; v_call: TRBV29-1; cdr3_aa: CSVANSNQPQHF; cdr3_nt: TGCAGCGTCGCCAATAGCAATCAGCCCCAGCATTTT
j_call: TRBJ1-3; clone_size: -; d_call: TRBD1; v_call: TRBV12-3/TRBV12-4; cdr3_aa: CASSLARDRSGGDTGNTIYF; cdr3_nt: TGTGCCAGCAGTTTGGCCCGGGACAGGAGTGGGGGGGACACTGGAAACACCATATATTTT
j_call: TRBJ1-2; clone_size: few; d_call: -; v_call: TRBV7-9; cdr3_aa: CASSLEQIYGYTF; cdr3_nt: TGTGCCAGCAGCTTAGAACAGATCTATGGCTACACCTTC